The present entry profiles one T cell receptor beta chain with its context. The identical CDR3 is also encoded by other nucleotide sequences in the sample. The data were produced by immunoSEQ multiplex PCR, yet TCRdb's version contains in-frame clones alone and is incomplete. Of under 60,000 clones in the sample, less than 90% were seen once. The sample belongs to a study of blood T cell repertoires in COVID-19. Overall study context: Donors in the United States, Italy and Spain gave samples during acute or convalescent COVID-19. Sources were T cells, B-cell-depleted T cells, or PBMCs; the material itself was cDNA or gDNA.

The CDR3 totals 14 residues. Unmatched junction bases numbered 1, after V lost 4 bases and J lost 1 base. The germline V gene has CDR1 SNHLY and CDR2 FYNNEI. This sequence was found in a human donor in a cohort sampled during active COVID-19. Sequencing was carried out using peripheral blood. The J gene is TRBJ1-1, the V gene TRBV2; 9 bases are a match to TRBD1. CDR3 loop: CASSAGQGNTEAFF. The CDR3, as DNA: TGTGCCAGCAGTGCGGGACAGGGGAACACTGAAGCTTTCTTT.